This T cell receptor (delta chain) was recorded in a study of gamma-delta T cells after stem cell transplantation (dated by TCRdb to about 2016). Library preparation used RT-PCR. TCRdb names Illumina MiSeq as the instrument used. TCRdb recomputed clones from the public reads with CATT; identical DNA rows were then combined. The sample table shows about 15,000 delta-chain clones, and roughly 9% are seen once. The ten most abundant clones make up approximately 62% of the sample. Ends trimmed: V by 0 bases, J by 2 bases; bases unmatched to a gene: 9. The CDR3, from cysteine to phenylalanine, totals 18 residues. Only CDR3 DNA remains: 54 bases, in frame from the first base. Taken from the germline V gene, the CDR1 and CDR2 loops are GEAIGNYY and EKD. Notes on this clone: The antigen this receptor binds is unknown. It is likely a read error: a sequence one base away is far more abundant. The same CDR3 can be traced to other DNA sequences in this sample.

The sequence joins TRDV2 to TRDJ1, with 12 bases matching TRDD3. The TCR sequence derives from a human donor. It is not recorded whose cells these are; they may come from a transplant donor. What was sequenced was gamma-delta T cells. Here is the DNA: TGTGCCTGTGACACCCTAAAATTACTGGGGGATACTACCGATAAACTCATCTTT. This encodes CACDTLKLLGDTTDKLIF.